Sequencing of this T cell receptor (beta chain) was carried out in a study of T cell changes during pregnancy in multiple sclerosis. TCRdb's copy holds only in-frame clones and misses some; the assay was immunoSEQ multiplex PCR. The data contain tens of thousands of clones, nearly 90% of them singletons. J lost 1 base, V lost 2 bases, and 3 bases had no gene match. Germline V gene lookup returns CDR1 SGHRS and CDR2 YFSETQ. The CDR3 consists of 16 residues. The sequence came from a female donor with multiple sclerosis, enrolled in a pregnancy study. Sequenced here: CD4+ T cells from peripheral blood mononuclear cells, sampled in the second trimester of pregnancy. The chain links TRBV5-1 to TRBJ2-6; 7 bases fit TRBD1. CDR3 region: CASSLSGGSGANVLTF. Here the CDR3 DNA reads TGCGCCAGCAGCTTATCAGGGGGATCTGGGGCCAACGTCCTGACTTTC.